Reported below is one TCR beta chain. The clone's antigen remains unknown. Base qualities are not at hand, and no much larger clone is one base apart. All of the isolated RNA was reverse transcribed with the High Capacity cDNA Reverse Transcription Kit, so expressed TCRB transcripts were sequenced. Naive, central memory and regulatory T cell samples underwent deep immunoSEQ sequencing, averaging about 3.5 million total reads per sample. After sorted cells were lysed in RLT buffer, RNA was extracted with DNase-treated RNeasy Micro or Mini kits, with the choice depending on cell number. Each cell subset was processed on its own to prevent cross-contamination, while patient and healthy donor samples were processed together. Using the immunoSEQ multiplex PCR, TCRB sequences were amplified from cDNA into 87-bp fragments spanning the CDR3 region. Amplicons were sequenced on the Illumina HiSeq platform. Per the source publication's procedure: Synthetic template baselines were used to correct PCR bias computationally, reads within Hamming distance 2 were collapsed, and singletons that could not be merged were discarded. Reads were aligned against IMGT to assign V, D and J genes, CDR3 length and insertions or deletions at six rearrangement sites. Within each subset, clonotype counts were normalized to sorted cell number, after which true diversity and Gini coefficients were computed with the tcR R package. Repertoire sharing was quantified using the overlap coefficient calculated on TCRB nucleotide sequences. Out-of-frame TCRB sequences from naive cells were analyzed to stand in for the pre-selection repertoire. TCRdb re-hosts the immuneACCESS table, in-frame sequences only. Its copies lack some clones; in the studies checked, an unresolved V gene accounts for under half of them, and the cause for the rest is not known. V, J and clone size are taken as reported in that table, and D and trimming were inferred from the DNA itself. The table for this sample lists about 370,000 clones; about 15% of them were counted only once. The top ten constitute under 0.02% of the sample.

These data originate in a study of beta chain features in type 1 diabetes (dated by TCRdb to the late 2010s). For the wider study: Mean age, gender distribution, total cell number and subset yield were not different between patients and healthy donors. Naive and central memory subsets were obtained from all 30 or so donors, but regulatory and stem cell-like memory subsets were isolated from only 8 patients and roughly 8 healthy donors. A total of roughly 100 million sorted cells were examined across all samples, and RNA yield correlated strongly with the number of cells per subset. The study compared the TCRB repertoires of sorted circulating CD4+ T cell subsets in recently diagnosed type 1 diabetes patients with those in matched healthy donors.

Each donor gave one peripheral blood draw, roughly 110 mL on average, collected into heparinised tubes. A BD FACSAria II and a panel including CD45RO, CCR7, CD25, CD127, CD95 and CD27 were used to sort naive, central memory, regulatory and stem cell-like memory CD4+ T cells. A purity above 98% was achieved for all sorted populations. PBMCs were isolated right away by Lymphoprep density gradient centrifugation and were stained directly, without culture. So that batch effects would be minimized, each experiment stained and sorted samples in pairs, pairing one healthy donor with one patient. Overall results and qualifications from the work: Because cDNA rather than genomic DNA was sequenced, highly expressing activated cells could have been over-represented, although no difference in activation and CD3 levels was found between groups. The naive, central memory and regulatory TCRB repertoires appeared to resemble one another more closely among patients than among healthy donors. In all four CD4+ subsets, TCRB CDR3 length was moderately but significantly shorter in type 1 diabetes patients. Shorter templates might have been favored by PCR, but patient and control samples were amplified and corrected together, so both groups would have been affected equally by any skew. At VDJ recombination sites, type 1 diabetes patients had fewer insertions and more deleted nucleotides, which implies abnormalities in thymic rearrangement. Because the HLA sub-analyses included only small numbers of individuals, any influence of HLA type on TCRB rearrangement was left unresolved.

As encoded in the germline V gene, CDR1 is MDHEN while CDR2 is SYDVKM. V has 4 bases trimmed and J has 0 bases trimmed; junction bases matching no gene number 8. The CDR3 measures 17 amino acids from cysteine to phenylalanine. Only the CDR3 part of the read is kept: 51 bases, read in frame from the first base. The chain is encoded by TRBV28 joined to TRBJ2-1, with 8 bases in between that match TRBD2. This receptor was obtained from a young woman in good health. The specimen sequenced was naive CD4+ T cells from blood. The cell subset or site label, as the study defines it: true naive CD4+ T cells. The DNA sequence reads TGTGCCAGCAGTTCGCCCTCACTAGCGGACTCCTACAATGAGCAGTTCTTC. Its translation reads: CASSSPSLADSYNEQFF.